This T cell receptor beta chain came from a study of type 1 regulatory T cells. As for the study in general: This in vitro CD4 product, T-allo10, is enriched for Tr1 cells and alloantigen-specific.

One entry per CDR3 protein results from TCRdb running MiXCR on the reads. The sample holds approximately 90,000 distinct CDR3 sequences, around a third seen once. Source material: CD4+ T cells, either the whole sample or a sorted fraction (not recorded which). The receptor's source is a human donor in good health.

CDR3 region: CSAELAGDYNEQFF. The CDR3, as DNA: TGCAGTGCGGAACTAGCGGGAGACTACAATGAGCAGTTCTTC. The V gene is TRBV20-1, the J gene TRBJ2-1; 11 bases map to TRBD2. V lost 6 bases to trimming and J lost 3 bases; unmatched junction nucleotides: 4. The CDR3 is 14 residues long. The germline V gene has CDR1 DFQATT and CDR2 SNEGSKA (reference sequence).